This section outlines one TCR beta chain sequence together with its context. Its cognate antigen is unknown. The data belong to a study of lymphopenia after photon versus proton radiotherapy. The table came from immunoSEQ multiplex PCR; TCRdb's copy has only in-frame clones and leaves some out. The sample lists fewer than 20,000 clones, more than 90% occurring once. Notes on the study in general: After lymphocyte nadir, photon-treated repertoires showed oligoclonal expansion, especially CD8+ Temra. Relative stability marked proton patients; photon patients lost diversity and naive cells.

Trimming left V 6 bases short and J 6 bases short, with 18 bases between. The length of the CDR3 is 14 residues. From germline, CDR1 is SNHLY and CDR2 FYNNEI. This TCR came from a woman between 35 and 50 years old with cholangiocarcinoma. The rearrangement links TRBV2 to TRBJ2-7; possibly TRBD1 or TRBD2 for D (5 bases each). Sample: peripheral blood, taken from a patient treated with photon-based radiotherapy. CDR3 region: CASREVQGGLEQYF. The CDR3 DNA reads TGTGCCAGCAGGGAGGTGCAGGGTGGCCTCGAGCAGTACTTC. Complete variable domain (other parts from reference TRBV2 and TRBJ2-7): EPEVTQTPSHQVTQMGQEVILRCVPISNHLYFYWYRQILGQKVEFLVSFYNNEISEKSEIFDDQFSVERPDGSNFTLKIRSTKLEDSAMYFCASREVQGGLEQYFGPGTRLTVT.